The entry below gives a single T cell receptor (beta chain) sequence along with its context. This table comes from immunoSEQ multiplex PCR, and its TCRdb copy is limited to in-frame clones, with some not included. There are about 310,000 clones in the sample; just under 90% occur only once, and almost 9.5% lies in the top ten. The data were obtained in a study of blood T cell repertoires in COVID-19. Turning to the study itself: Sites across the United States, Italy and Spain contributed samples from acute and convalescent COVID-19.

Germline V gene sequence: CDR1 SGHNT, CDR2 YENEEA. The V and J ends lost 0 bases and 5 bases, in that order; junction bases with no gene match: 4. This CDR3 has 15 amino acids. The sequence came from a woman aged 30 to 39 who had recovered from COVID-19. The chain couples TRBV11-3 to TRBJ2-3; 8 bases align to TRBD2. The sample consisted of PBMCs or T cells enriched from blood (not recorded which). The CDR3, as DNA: TGTGCCAGCAGCTTAGAAGCGGGGGCAGGAGATACGCAGTATTTT. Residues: CASSLEAGAGDTQYF.